These 5 T cell receptor beta chains were all obtained from the same sample, sequenced in a study of cytomegalovirus exposure and HLA in healthy donors. TCRdb's copy holds only in-frame clones and misses some; the assay was immunoSEQ multiplex PCR. This sample carries about 60,000 clones, more than 90% of them seen once, and the ten largest clones take 1.1%. Sequencing was carried out using PBMCs. These receptors all come from a man between 18 and 29 years old in good health and CMV-seronegative.

CDR3 nucleotide sequence: TGCAGCGTTGAAGATAGTGCTAGCGGAGCAACAGATACGCAGTATTTT. Translating it yields CSVEDSASGATDTQYF. The rearrangement links TRBV29-1 to TRBJ2-3; 7 bases align to TRBD2. The CDR3 runs 16 residues. The ends lost 0 bases at V and 3 bases at J; junction bases unmatched: 9. CDR1 is SQVTM, CDR2 ANQGSEA, per germline.

Notes on this clone: A junction end diverges from the germline sequence, so it may reflect a read error. This chain uses TRBV19 with TRBJ2-3; TRBD2 aligns across 7 bases. There are 16 residues in the CDR3. Germline V lookup: CDR1 LNHDA, CDR2 SQIVND (reference sequence). The CDR3 here is CASSLEGGPETDTQYF. Written as DNA, the CDR3 is TGTGCCAGTAGTCTAGAGGGAGGGCCTGAAACAGATACGCAGTATTTT.

This chain connects TRBV4-1 to TRBJ2-1, with D perhaps matching TRBD2 (6 bases). The V gene's germline CDR1 is MGHRA and CDR2 YSYEKL. V lost 4 bases to trimming and J lost 0 bases, with 13 bases between them. CDR3 length equals 16 residues. CDR3 sequence: CASSPGAGSSYNEQFF. In DNA form, the CDR3 reads TGCGCCAGCAGCCCCGGGGCGGGAAGCTCCTACAATGAGCAGTTCTTC.

This clone was observed once. The chain is built from TRBV4-1 and TRBJ2-3; 11 bases are a match to TRBD2. CDR3 size: 18 residues. Germline assignment: CDR1 MGHRA and CDR2 YSYEKL. J gave up 2 bases and V 4 bases, and 11 bases lay outside the gene matches. CDR3: CASSRDGVLAGVTDTQYF. The CDR3 DNA reads TGCGCCAGCAGCCGCGACGGGGTACTAGCGGGGGTCACAGATACGCAGTATTTT.

The genes are TRBV7-3 and TRBJ2-1; 10 bases align to TRBD2. V trimming: 5 bases; J trimming: 10 bases; junction bases outside the gene matches: 11. CDR1 is SGHTA and CDR2 is FQGTGA in the germline V gene. CDR3 size: 15 residues. The CDR3 loop is CASSLTSGALGEQFF. The DNA for the CDR3 is TGTGCCAGCAGCCTCACTAGCGGGGCCCTGGGGGAGCAGTTCTTC.